This T cell receptor beta chain was obtained from a study of cytomegalovirus exposure and HLA in healthy donors. Study-wide background: A prior study identified approximately 120 million unique TCR beta sequences from around 180 million T cells. Around 80 million unique TCR sequences came from HLA-typed donors in an early release.

Regarding this clone: What it recognizes is unknown.

Overall study findings and caveats: Sequencing likely generated an artifact that appeared as a cluster of highly shared sequence variants. In a later analysis, at a false discovery rate of 0.05, about 16,000 TCR beta sequences matched HLA alleles.

With 60 Vbeta and 13 Jbeta primers, the PCR was carried out. The data were produced by immunoSEQ multiplex PCR, yet TCRdb's version contains in-frame clones alone and is incomplete. Its table records tens of thousands of clones. This TCR came from a man aged 50-60 years in good health and CMV-seronegative. The sequencing sample was made of PBMCs.

In DNA, the CDR3 is TGTGCCAGTAGTGCACAGGGTTATTTCGGCTACACCTTC. Translated, it gives CASSAQGYFGYTF. The chain uses TRBV19 and TRBJ1-2, with D possibly TRBD1 on 6 matching bases. Germline loops: CDR1 LNHDA, CDR2 SQIVND (reference sequence). The CDR3 loop spans 13 amino acids. Between the trimmed V and J ends, which lost 5 bases and 8 bases, there was a span of 15 bases.